One sample yielded the 19 T cell receptor beta chains listed below, sequenced in a study of long-term antiretroviral therapy in people with HIV (dated by TCRdb to 2022 to 2024). The immunoSEQ hsTCRB v3.0 assay was used at survey level resolution for TRB variable region sequencing. TCRdb carries this immuneACCESS record with in-frame sequences only. Its versions omit some clonotypes, under half of them owing to an unresolved V gene in the studies checked, with the rest unexplained. For this sample the table gives about 28,000 clones, of which 84% were detected only once. Roughly 6.7% of the sample is taken by the ten largest. Source: unsorted PBMCs, taken 0.4 years after starting antiretroviral therapy. Receptors were obtained from a man between 18 and 29 years old with HIV.

The chain carries TRBV7-3 and TRBJ1-1, with unresolved D. CDR1 SGHTA and CDR2 FQGTGA come from the germline V gene. V was clipped by 3 bases and J by 7 bases, with 15 bases between them. CDR3 length equals 14 residues. The DNA for the CDR3 is TGTGCCAGCAGCTTCTTTATAGGCTCGGGTGAAGCTTTCTTT. Protein: CASSFFIGSGEAFF.

DNA of the CDR3: TGTGCCAGCAGCCCTTTCAAACAGGGGAGCACTGAAGCTTTCTTT. It encodes CASSPFKQGSTEAFF. The gene calls are TRBV14 and TRBJ1-1; 7 bases map to TRBD1. This CDR3 region has 15 residues. Germline V gene data show CDR1 as SGHDN and CDR2 as FVKESK. The V segment lost 4 bases and the J segment 4 bases; nucleotides outside the gene matches: 9. Complete variable domain (other parts from reference TRBV14 and TRBJ1-1): EAGVTQFPSHSVIEKGQTVTLRCDPISGHDNLYWYRRVMGKEIKFLLHFVKESKQDESGMPNNRFLAERTGGTYSTLKVQPAELEDSGVYFCASSPFKQGSTEAFFGQGTRLTVV.

This chain joins TRBV9 and TRBJ2-1; D may match TRBD1 or TRBD2 (5 bases each). Germline V CDR1 and CDR2: SGDLS, YYNGEE. The CDR3 has 15 residues. V was shortened by 6 bases and J by 7 bases, with 20 bases between the two germline ends. The CDR3: CASNGDGWARNEQFF. The DNA for the CDR3 is TGTGCCAGCAACGGGGACGGGTGGGCTAGGAATGAGCAGTTCTTC.

This chain connects TRBV7-2 to TRBJ2-1, with 7 bases identical to TRBD2. Germline values: CDR1 SGHTA, CDR2 FQGNSA. Trimming took 2 bases from V and 9 from J; bases not matched to a gene: 4. This CDR3 region has 13 residues. CDR3: CASSLQRGTEQFF. Written as DNA, the CDR3 is TGTGCCAGCAGCTTACAGCGGGGAACTGAGCAGTTCTTC. Filled out from reference TRBV7-2 and TRBJ2-1, the complete variable domain reads GAGVSQSPSNKVTEKGKDVELRCDPISGHTALYWYRQSLGQGLEFLIYFQGNSAPDKSGLPSDRFSAERTGGSVSTLTIQRTQQEDSAVYLCASSLQRGTEQFFGPGTRLTVL.

V is TRBV6-5 and J is TRBJ2-7; unclear D gene. The CDR3 sequence is 12 residues long. Germline CDR1 and CDR2: MNHEY and SVGAGI. The V end lost 6 bases, the J end lost 2 bases, and 8 bases lay between the germline ends. CDR3 nucleotide sequence: TGTGCCAGCAGACCCGGCCCCTACGAGCAGTACTTC. Amino acids: CASRPGPYEQYF.

The chain couples TRBV10-2 to TRBJ1-1; 10 bases are a match to TRBD1. The junction had 1 base not matched to a gene; V was cut back by 6 bases and J by 6 bases. The CDR3 is 12 amino acids. CDR1 and CDR2 (germline): WSHSY, SAAADI. The CDR3 DNA sequence: TGCGCCAGCAGAGGGACAGGGGCTGAAGCTTTCTTT. This translates into CASRGTGAEAFF.

This chain uses TRBV6-5 with TRBJ1-2, with TRBD1 matching 11 bases. The CDR3 spans 16 residues. CDR1 is MNHEY and CDR2 is SVGAGI in the germline V gene. Trimming at V came to 0 bases and at J to 4 bases, leaving 4 bases not matched to a gene. The CDR3 region is CASSYSRTGGSYGYTF. In DNA, the CDR3 is TGTGCCAGCAGTTACTCTCGGACAGGGGGCAGCTATGGCTACACCTTC.

The chain recombines TRBV6-6 with TRBJ2-7; 10 nucleotides match TRBD2. The V and J ends lost 5 bases and 2 bases, in that order; junction bases with no gene match: 3. The CDR3 contains 14 residues. Germline CDR1 MNHNY, CDR2 SVGAGI (reference sequence). This CDR3 reads CASSLAGAPYEQYF. CDR3 nucleotide sequence: TGTGCCAGCAGTCTAGCGGGAGCACCCTACGAGCAGTACTTC.

A few counts support this clone. As DNA, the CDR3 is TGTGCCAGCAGCGTAGGGTTATTCGTTGGGGGGGGCGAAGAGACCCAGTACTTC. Translated: CASSVGLFVGGGEETQYF. The genes are TRBV9 and TRBJ2-5; D might be TRBD2 (7 bases). This CDR3 region has 18 residues. Deletions cut 0 bases from V and 3 bases from J, with 21 bases between. CDR1 is SGDLS and CDR2 is YYNGEE in the germline V gene.

The CDR3 reads CASSPRPPGEQYF. CDR3 bases: TGTGCCAGCAGTCCCAGGCCTCCGGGGGAGCAGTACTTC. This chain links TRBV27 with TRBJ2-7, with D possibly being TRBD2 (5 bases). CDR3 size: 13 residues. Between the trimmed V and J ends, which lost 5 bases and 7 bases, there was a span of 15 bases. Germline V lookup: CDR1 MNHEY, CDR2 SMNVEV (reference sequence).

The genes are TRBV4-1 and TRBJ1-4, with 7 bases identical to TRBD1. Germline trimming cut 4 bases from V and 0 bases from J; bases unmatched to any gene: 2. This CDR3 has 15 amino acids. Germline V CDR1 and CDR2: MGHRA, YSYEKL. The DNA for the CDR3 is TGCGCCAGCAGCCGCGACAGGGCAACTAATGAAAAACTGTTTTTT. Translation gives CASSRDRATNEKLFF.

The chain joins TRBV19 to TRBJ2-2; no reliable D call. V lost 9 bases, J lost 2 bases, and 10 bases lay in between. The CDR3 runs 13 residues. Looked up from germline, CDR1 is LNHDA and CDR2 is SQIVND (reference sequence). In DNA form, the CDR3 reads TGTGCCAGCCCGGCAGGCAACACCGGGGAGCTGTTTTTT. It specifies CASPAGNTGELFF.

With respect to this clone: Given the absence of the conserved phenylalanine or tryptophan at the CDR3 end, a read error is likely. The chain links TRBV5-4 to TRBJ1-1; unclear D gene. The V end was cut by 1 base, the J end by 5 bases, with 6 bases between. Germline V gene lookup returns CDR1 SGHNT and CDR2 YYREEE (reference sequence). This CDR3 spans 12 amino acids. For the CDR3, the DNA is TGTGCCAGCAGCTTGAGTGGGACTGAAGCTTTCTCT. Residues: CASSLSGTEAFS.

The CDR3 DNA is TGTGCCAGTAGTTTCCGCCCGGGAGAGTACTACAATGAGCAGTTCTTC. Amino acids: CASSFRPGEYYNEQFF. This sequence joins TRBV19 and TRBJ2-1, with TRBD2 as a possible D gene (6 bases). V was pared by 5 bases and J by 3 bases, with 17 bases between. CDR1 and CDR2 (germline): LNHDA, SQIVND (reference sequence). This CDR3 has 16 residues.

V gene TRBV7-6 combines with J gene TRBJ2-3; D not certain. The germline gives CDR1 SGHVS, CDR2 FNYEAQ. CDR3 length: 16 residues. Trimming stripped 5 bases from V and 6 bases from J, with 21 bases between. CDR3 DNA: TGTGCCAGCAGCCCCCTTGGAGCTAACTCCCGGGATACGCAGTATTTT. Translated: CASSPLGANSRDTQYF. Full variable domain (missing parts from reference TRBV7-6 and TRBJ2-3): GAGVSQSPRYKVTKRGQDVALRCDPISGHVSLYWYRQALGQGPEFLTYFNYEAQQDKSGLPNDRFSAERPEGSISTLTIQRTEQRDSAMYRCASSPLGANSRDTQYFGPGTRLTVL.

The chain carries TRBV10-3 and TRBJ1-1, with 7 bases aligning to TRBD1. This CDR3 spans 11 amino acids. In germline, CDR1 is ENHRY, CDR2 SYGVKD. V lost 8 bases to trimming and J lost 7 bases; unmatched junction nucleotides: 4. CDR3 nucleotides: TGTGCCATCCACCAGGGGGGTGAAGCTTTCTTT. Translation gives CAIHQGGEAFF.

The chain couples TRBV6-1 to TRBJ2-7; 7 bases are shared with TRBD1. The CDR3 runs to 15 residues. V was pared by 0 bases and J by 0 bases, with 2 bases of the junction left unmatched. Germline CDR1 is MNHNS and CDR2 is SASEGT. The CDR3 sequence is CASSEAQGTSYEQYF. The DNA for the CDR3 is TGTGCCAGCAGTGAAGCACAGGGGACCTCCTACGAGCAGTACTTC.

The chain is built from TRBV4-3 and TRBJ2-7; possibly TRBD1 or TRBD2 for D (5 bases each). The CDR3 is 15 residues long. With 5 bases removed from V and 2 bases from J, the gap between germline ends came to 16 bases. The V gene's germline CDR1 is LGHNA and CDR2 YSLEER. The CDR3 region is CASSSSGTGTYEQYF. The CDR3 coding sequence is TGCGCCAGCAGCTCCTCCGGGACGGGCACCTACGAGCAGTACTTC.

The V gene is TRBV6-5, the J gene TRBJ1-5, with D tentatively TRBD1 (6 bases). CDR1 and CDR2 (germline): MNHEY, SVGAGI. The CDR3 is 15 residues long. The V and J ends lost 0 bases and 4 bases respectively, with 10 bases between them. The CDR3 nucleotides read TGTGCCAGCAGTTACTCGAGGGGGAAAAATCAGCCCCAGCATTTT. This encodes CASSYSRGKNQPQHF.